These 27 T cell receptor beta chains were all obtained from the same sample, sequenced in a study of blood T cell repertoires in COVID-19. The method was immunoSEQ multiplex PCR; TCRdb's version includes in-frame clones alone and lacks a portion of them. The sample holds 410,000 or so clones, 70% to 90% seen once. Sequences were obtained from peripheral blood. These receptor sequences come from a woman aged 40 to 50 with COVID-19, enrolled during active disease.

This sequence joins TRBV18 and TRBJ2-5; 10 bases are shared with TRBD2. After removal of 6 bases from V and 3 bases from J, the junction contained 7 bases not matched to a gene. The germline V gene has CDR1 KGHSH and CDR2 LQKENI. CDR3 length: 15 amino acids. The CDR3 sequence is CASSSNGLAEETQYF. The CDR3 bases are TGTGCCAGCTCTTCCAATGGACTAGCGGAAGAGACCCAGTACTTC. Full variable domain (remainder filled in from reference TRBV18 and TRBJ2-5): NAGVMQNPRHLVRRRGQEARLRCSPMKGHSHVYWYRQLPEEGLKFMVYLQKENIIDESGMPKERFSAEFPKEGPSILRIQQVVRGDSAAYFCASSSNGLAEETQYFGPGTRLLVL.

This chain joins TRBV6-5 and TRBJ2-2; TRBD2 might be the D (5 bases). The CDR3 length is 15 residues. Germline V gives CDR1 MNHEY, CDR2 SVGAGI. Trimming stripped 2 bases from V and 4 bases from J, with 11 bases between. The CDR3 is CASSYLRVVTGELFF. As DNA, the CDR3 is TGTGCCAGCAGTTACCTGAGGGTGGTCACCGGGGAGCTGTTTTTT.

The chain is built from TRBV20-1 and TRBJ1-1, with 8 positions matching TRBD1. Trimming cost V 3 bases and J 0 bases; bases outside gene matches: 6. The CDR3 length is 15 residues. The germline CDR1 and CDR2 sequences are DFQATT and SNEGSKA (reference sequence). The CDR3 DNA is TGCAGTGCTAGTAGTCCAGGGGGCTTGAACACTGAAGCTTTCTTT. This codes for CSASSPGGLNTEAFF.

This clone was found once. The chain is built from TRBV10-1 and TRBJ1-1; tentative D call: TRBD1 (6 bases). The germline gives CDR1 WNHNN, CDR2 SYGVQD (reference sequence). Trimming removed 7 bases from V and 8 bases from J, with 17 bases in between. CDR3 length: 13 amino acids. The CDR3 DNA reads as TGCGCCAGCACCATAAGCAGGGGTCACGAAGCTTTCTTT. Translating it yields CASTISRGHEAFF.

The chain employs TRBV5-5 and TRBJ1-4, with 10 bases lining up with TRBD1. Germline values: CDR1 SGHKS, CDR2 YYEKEE (reference sequence). The ends lost 5 bases at V and 8 bases at J; junction bases unmatched: 15. The CDR3 runs 17 residues. This CDR3 is CASRSGTGALGREKLFF. The CDR3 region has the DNA TGTGCCAGCAGGTCCGGGACAGGGGCTCTAGGGCGCGAAAAACTGTTTTTT.

The gene calls are TRBV28 and TRBJ1-5, with a tentative D call TRBD1 (6 bases). The CDR3 covers 18 residues. V was cut by 2 bases and J by 4 bases, with 21 bases left in between. The germline gives CDR1 MDHEN, CDR2 SYDVKM. CDR3 DNA sequence: TGTGCCAGCAGTTTAGGGGTAGGGGGTGGCAGATTTAATCAGCCCCAGCATTTT. Its protein is CASSLGVGGGRFNQPQHF.

This chain joins TRBV27 and TRBJ2-7; TRBD2 agrees at 8 bases. This CDR3 contains 12 residues. V lost 10 bases and J lost 8; bases outside the gene matches: 10. Germline V CDR1 and CDR2: MNHEY, SMNVEV (reference sequence). CDR3 amino acids: CATRTGREQQYF. DNA for the CDR3: TGTGCCACCCGAACCGGGAGGGAACAGCAGTACTTC.

V gene TRBV9 combines with J gene TRBJ2-5, with TRBD2 identical over 11 bases. CDR1 is SGDLS and CDR2 is YYNGEE in the germline V gene. The ends lost 5 bases at V and 5 bases at J; junction bases unmatched: 5. This CDR3 comprises 14 residues. The chain's CDR3 is CASRPGLAEETQYF. DNA of the CDR3: TGTGCCAGCAGGCCGGGACTAGCGGAGGAGACCCAGTACTTC.

This chain joins TRBV4-1 and TRBJ1-1, with unresolved D. V lost 4 bases, J lost 1 base, and 19 bases lay in between. From germline, CDR1 is MGHRA and CDR2 YSYEKL. The CDR3 consists of 17 residues. The CDR3 DNA reads as TGCGCCAGCAGCCTTCAACGAGCAGCGACTACGAACACTGAAGCTTTCTTT. This sequence encodes CASSLQRAATTNTEAFF.

In the case of this clone: The same CDR3 also results from other DNA sequences found in this sample. This chain links TRBV7-9 with TRBJ1-5, with TRBD1 matching over 8 bases. Germline lookup yields CDR1 SEHNR and CDR2 FQNEAQ (reference sequence). This CDR3 is built from 14 residues. The J segment lost 7 bases and the V segment lost 4 bases, leaving 6 bases of the junction unmatched. This CDR3 is CASSSDRDGQPQHF. The CDR3 bases are TGTGCCAGCAGCTCGGACAGGGACGGGCAGCCCCAGCATTTT.

This clone showed up just a few times. The CDR3 here is CASTPQGDYSPLHF. The CDR3, as DNA: TGTGCCAGCACCCCACAGGGGGATTATTCACCCCTCCACTTT. This chain connects TRBV6-2 or TRBV6-3 to TRBJ1-6, with 8 bases identical to TRBD1. The germline gives CDR1 MNHEY, CDR2 SVGEGT. After removal of 7 bases from V and 8 bases from J, the junction contained 7 bases not matched to a gene. The length of the CDR3 is 14 residues.

The chain links TRBV9 to TRBJ2-1, with 12 bases identical to TRBD2. V dropped 4 bases and J dropped 4; count of bases not matched to a gene: 6. CDR1 is SGDLS and CDR2 is YYNGEE in the germline V gene. This CDR3 is built from 16 residues. The CDR3 coding sequence is TGTGCCAGCAGCAAACGACTAGCGGGGGTTTACAATGAGCAGTTCTTC. Its protein product is CASSKRLAGVYNEQFF.

This chain links TRBV7-9 with TRBJ1-1; a weak D match, TRBD1 (5 bases). V was shortened by 8 bases and J by 5 bases, with 18 bases between the two germline ends. The CDR3 is made up of 14 amino acids. Germline values: CDR1 SEHNR, CDR2 FQNEAQ (reference sequence). CDR3: CASGLGGRRTEAFF. The CDR3 bases are TGTGCCAGCGGCCTCGGGGGTAGGAGGACTGAAGCTTTCTTT.

V and J are TRBV6-6 and TRBJ1-2; D is unresolved. The germline V and J ends were trimmed by 7 bases and 4 bases, with 19 bases remaining between them. CDR1 is MNHNY and CDR2 is SVGAGI in the germline V gene (reference sequence). This CDR3 comprises 15 residues. The CDR3 sequence: CASTQTVGSSYGYTF. DNA of the CDR3: TGTGCCAGCACTCAAACGGTGGGCAGTTCCTATGGCTACACCTTC.

This clone was counted once. The chain recombines TRBV27 with TRBJ2-1, with 12 bases matching TRBD2. There are 18 residues in the CDR3. Trimming removed 8 bases from V and 4 bases from J; junction bases left unmatched: 15. In germline, CDR1 is MNHEY, CDR2 SMNVEV (reference sequence). In nucleotides, the CDR3 is TGTGCCAGCGCCTCTGGACTAGCGGGGTCTCTAGGATACAATGAGCAGTTCTTC. Protein sequence: CASASGLAGSLGYNEQFF.

The chain is built from TRBV11-3 and TRBJ1-6; no firm D call. Trimming removed 5 bases from V and 8 bases from J, with 10 bases in between. CDR1 SGHNT and CDR2 YENEEA come from the germline V gene. This CDR3 is built from 13 residues. The DNA of the CDR3 is TGTGCCAGCAGCCCCGGGGTCGATTCACCCCTCCACTTT. This codes for CASSPGVDSPLHF.

V and J are TRBV6-1 and TRBJ2-3, with 7 bases lining up with TRBD2. Unmatched junction bases numbered 4, after V lost 0 bases and J lost 1 base. The CDR3 loop spans 16 amino acids. Germline V CDR1 and CDR2: MNHNS, SASEGT. CDR3 sequence reads: CASSEAMGRGTDTQYF. In DNA form, the CDR3 reads TGTGCCAGCAGTGAAGCCATGGGGAGGGGCACAGATACGCAGTATTTT.

This clone was detected only once. This rearrangement joins TRBV10-3 to TRBJ2-3; TRBD2 is a possible D gene (7 bases). V was trimmed by 8 bases and J by 2 bases, leaving 20 bases between them. The CDR3 loop spans 16 amino acids. Germline lookup yields CDR1 ENHRY and CDR2 SYGVKD. The CDR3 nucleotides read TGTGCCATCGCAGGGCGGGGGTCAGGGGTCACAGATACGCAGTATTTT. Residues: CAIAGRGSGVTDTQYF.

This rearrangement joins TRBV6-1 to TRBJ2-1; 9 positions match TRBD2. Germline assignment: CDR1 MNHNS and CDR2 SASEGT. The CDR3 is 15 amino acids. V shed 7 bases and J 4 bases; nucleotides not matched to a gene: 8. The CDR3 region is CASTLAGMEYNEQFF. CDR3 DNA sequence: TGTGCCAGCACCCTAGCGGGAATGGAGTACAATGAGCAGTTCTTC.

The V gene is TRBV5-1, the J gene TRBJ2-7; a possible D gene is TRBD1 (6 bases). The V end lost 0 bases, the J end lost 3 bases, and 10 bases lay between the germline ends. CDR1 and CDR2 from the germline V gene are SGHRS and YFSETQ. The CDR3 runs 14 residues. The DNA for the CDR3 is TGCGCCAGCAGCTTGGCGGACAGTTACTACGAGCAGTACTTC. This sequence encodes CASSLADSYYEQYF.

This chain joins TRBV10-1 and TRBJ2-5; 7 nucleotides align to TRBD2. CDR1 WNHNN and CDR2 SYGVQD come from the germline V gene (reference sequence). V shed 2 bases, J shed 0 bases, and the junction held 9 bases outside the gene matches. This CDR3 comprises 17 residues. The CDR3 sequence is CASSEPGTITYQETQYF. CDR3 sequence (DNA): TGCGCCAGCAGTGAGCCCGGGACTATTACGTACCAAGAGACCCAGTACTTC.

The chain combines TRBV28 with TRBJ2-3; 11 nucleotides align to TRBD2. The CDR3 has 16 amino acids. J was trimmed by 2 bases and V by 4 bases; bases with no gene match: 5. Per germline, CDR1 MDHEN and CDR2 SYDVKM. CDR3 in DNA: TGTGCCAGCAGTTCCGGGACTAGCGGTACCACAGATACGCAGTATTTT. Amino acids: CASSSGTSGTTDTQYF.

The gene calls are TRBV19 and TRBJ2-3, with TRBD2 matching over 12 bases. In germline, CDR1 is LNHDA, CDR2 SQIVND (reference sequence). CDR3 size: 17 residues. V dropped 5 bases and J dropped 2; count of bases not matched to a gene: 8. The CDR3: CASSLVRLAGDTDTQYF. In DNA, the CDR3 is TGTGCCAGTAGTCTAGTGAGACTAGCGGGAGACACAGATACGCAGTATTTT.

The rearrangement uses TRBV19 and TRBJ1-2; 11 positions match TRBD1. This CDR3 region has 14 residues. Losses at the gene ends were 3 bases for V and 7 bases for J; bases not matched to a gene: 4. CDR1 and CDR2 from the germline V gene are LNHDA and SQIVND (reference sequence). The DNA of the CDR3 is TGTGCCAGTAGTATTGGACAGGGGGCGCGTGGCTACACCTTC. Protein sequence: CASSIGQGARGYTF.

J is TRBJ2-1 and V is TRBV19, with 8 bases fitting TRBD1. Trimming cost V 5 bases and J 0 bases; bases outside gene matches: 6. Per germline, CDR1 LNHDA and CDR2 SQIVND (reference sequence). This CDR3 is 16 amino acids long. This CDR3 reads CASSFRTGSSYNEQFF. As DNA, the CDR3 is TGTGCCAGTAGTTTCCGGACAGGGAGCTCCTACAATGAGCAGTTCTTC.

Only one count was recorded for this clone. The rearrangement links TRBV13 to TRBJ2-7; tentatively, D is TRBD1 (5 bases). V shed 5 bases and J shed 7 bases, with 15 bases lying between them. Germline V gene sequence: CDR1 PRHDT, CDR2 FYEKMQ (reference sequence). This CDR3 is 13 amino acids long. The CDR3 loop reads CASSGDSSAEQYF. In nucleotides, the CDR3 is TGTGCCAGCAGCGGAGACAGTTCAGCAGAGCAGTACTTC.

Here the CDR3 reads CASSVAREGEKLFF. CDR3 sequence (DNA): TGTGCCAGCAGCGTAGCCAGGGAGGGTGAAAAACTGTTTTTT. The chain uses TRBV9 and TRBJ1-4; the D gene is possibly TRBD1 (5 bases). Germline V gene data show CDR1 as SGDLS and CDR2 as YYNGEE. Trimming took 0 bases from V and 7 from J, leaving 10 bases between them. CDR3 size: 14 residues.